This TCR beta chain emerged from a study of post-analysis software for immune sequencing data. Study observations and caveats: Included in a set of roughly 5 TRBV segments more frequent in patients than controls were TRBV5-6, TRBV5-1 and TRBV20-1.

The CDR3 spans 21 residues. Germline CDR1 is SGHAT and CDR2 is FQNNGV. This clonotype appeared once. The antigen remains unidentified. Libraries were made from TCR beta cDNA, and they carried unique molecular identifiers. TCRdb fed the PCR reads into MiXCR, producing one record per CDR3 protein. The data show 750,000 to 950,000 distinct CDR3 sequences, with roughly half seen just once and 4.6% held by the top ten. Sequenced material: blood. This rearrangement joins TRBV11-2 to TRBJ2-4, with 7 bases fitting TRBD2. With the DNA end fitting TRBJ2-7 better, the J assignment may be wrong. This clonotype was obtained from a girl between 10 and 17 years old with multiple sclerosis. The CDR3 region has the DNA TGTGCCAGCAGCATAGTAGGGAATAGCGGGCCTTCCACACCTTCCTCCTACGAGCAGTACTTC. Translated, it gives CASSIVGNSGPSTPSSYEQYF.